Below are 28 T cell receptor beta chains sequenced from a single sample in a study of cytomegalovirus exposure and HLA in healthy donors. The primer mix had 60 Vbeta and 13 Jbeta primers. Clones were sequenced by immunoSEQ multiplex PCR, and TCRdb holds only the in-frame ones, with some missing. The profile shows 40,000 or so clones, approximately 66% of them singletons. The sequenced material came from PBMCs. Receptors were obtained from a man in his fifties or sixties in good health and CMV-seropositive.

This sequence joins TRBV7-9 and TRBJ2-5; D is perhaps TRBD2 (5 bases). Trimming pared 1 base from V and 5 bases from J, leaving 11 bases between. The CDR3 contains 14 residues. The germline CDR1 and CDR2 sequences are SEHNR and FQNEAQ (reference sequence). CDR3 residues: CASSLEMRVETQYF. The DNA of the CDR3 is TGTGCCAGCAGCTTAGAAATGCGGGTTGAGACCCAGTACTTC. Supplemented by reference TRBV7-9 and TRBJ2-5, the full variable domain reads DTGVSQNPRHKITKRGQNVTFRCDPISEHNRLYWYRQTLGQGPEFLTYFQNEAQLEKSRLLSDRFSAERPKGSFSTLEIQRTEQGDSAMYLCASSLEMRVETQYFGPGTRLLVL.

The chain joins TRBV5-1 to TRBJ2-6; D uncertain. Per germline, CDR1 SGHRS and CDR2 YFSETQ. V dropped 2 bases and J dropped 4 bases, with 10 bases sitting between them. The CDR3 is made up of 15 amino acids. CDR3 coding DNA: TGCGCCAGCAGCTTAGGAGATAGCGGGGCCAACGTCCTGACTTTC. Translated, it gives CASSLGDSGANVLTF.

V usage is TRBV4-2 and J usage is TRBJ2-7, with a weak D call TRBD1 (5 bases). V dropped 0 bases and J dropped 1 base, with 10 bases sitting between them. This CDR3 region has 15 residues. Germline loops: CDR1 LGHNA, CDR2 YNFKEQ. Here the CDR3 reads CASSQDQQASYEQYF. In nucleotides, the CDR3 is TGTGCCAGCAGCCAAGATCAACAGGCGTCCTACGAGCAGTACTTC.

J is TRBJ2-5 and V is TRBV27; 8 bases agree with TRBD1. Losses at the gene ends were 6 bases for V and 5 bases for J; bases not matched to a gene: 8. The V gene's germline CDR1 is MNHEY and CDR2 SMNVEV (reference sequence). The CDR3 length is 14 residues. In DNA form, the CDR3 reads TGTGCCAGCAGAGCAGGGGGCGCGGGGGAGACCCAGTACTTC. Translation: CASRAGGAGETQYF.

The rearrangement joins TRBV5-5 to TRBJ1-6; 10 bases are a match to TRBD1. The trim removed 2 bases at V and 10 bases at J, leaving 6 bases unmatched. Per the germline V gene, CDR1 is SGHKS and CDR2 is YYEKEE (reference sequence). The CDR3 sequence is 15 residues long. DNA of the CDR3: TGTGCCAGCAGCTTAAGACAGGGGGCGGGATCACCCCTCCACTTT. It specifies CASSLRQGAGSPLHF.

The chain carries TRBV7-2 and TRBJ1-1; 10 bases fit TRBD1. Germline-derived CDR1 and CDR2 are SGHTA and FQGNSA. This CDR3 has 15 residues. V was pared by 3 bases and J by 4 bases, with 5 bases of the junction left unmatched. CDR3 coding DNA: TGTGCCAGCAGCTTGGAGACAGGGGGCGGCACTGAAGCTTTCTTT. Protein sequence: CASSLETGGGTEAFF.

A single count supports this clone. This chain joins TRBV5-1 and TRBJ2-3; the match to TRBD2 covers 10 bases. Trimming cost V 4 bases and J 1 base; bases outside gene matches: 6. The CDR3 extends over 16 amino acids. The germline gives CDR1 SGHRS, CDR2 YFSETQ. The chain's CDR3 is CASSRISGGRTDTQYF. The CDR3 region has the DNA TGCGCCAGCAGCCGAATTAGCGGGGGGCGCACAGATACGCAGTATTTT.

This clone was detected only once. The V gene is TRBV30, the J gene TRBJ1-5; D call uncertain. The CDR3 sequence is 13 residues long. The germline CDR1 and CDR2 sequences are GTSNPN and SVGIG (reference sequence). V lost 0 bases and J lost 4, with 7 bases in between. The CDR3 bases are TGTGCCTGGAGTGTATCTCGGAATCAGCCCCAGCATTTT. Its protein product is CAWSVSRNQPQHF.

This clone occurred a few times. The V gene is TRBV10-3, the J gene TRBJ1-5, with D possibly TRBD1 on 5 matching bases. This CDR3 comprises 14 residues. CDR1 and CDR2 (germline): ENHRY, SYGVKD. V lost 0 bases to trimming and J lost 6 bases, with 9 bases between them. The CDR3 spells CAISESGGAQPQHF. The CDR3 DNA is TGTGCCATCAGTGAGTCGGGAGGGGCTCAGCCCCAGCATTTT.

V usage is TRBV20-1 and J usage is TRBJ1-2; D is uncertain. Trimming took off 4 bases at V and 7 bases at J, with 10 bases between the two ends. CDR3 size: 11 residues. Germline V CDR1 and CDR2: DFQATT, SNEGSKA (reference sequence). Here the CDR3 DNA reads TGCAGTGCTATGTCGTCAGGTGGCTACACCTTC. This translates into CSAMSSGGYTF.

This clone was counted a few times. The CDR3 coding sequence is TGTGCCAGCAGTTTACGGGGAGAGGGCTACACCTTC. As protein: CASSLRGEGYTF. V usage is TRBV28 and J usage is TRBJ1-2; D unclear. V lost 2 bases to trimming and J lost 8 bases, with 9 bases between them. The CDR3 has 12 amino acids. Germline V gene sequence: CDR1 MDHEN, CDR2 SYDVKM.

This clone was counted a few times. The CDR3 DNA sequence: TGTGCCAGCAGCCTGCAAGAGACCCAGTACTTC. This translates into CASSLQETQYF. V and J are TRBV11-3 and TRBJ2-5, with D unclear. Trimming shortened V by 5 bases and J by 2 bases, and 3 bases separated the two germline ends. The CDR3 covers 11 residues. The V gene's germline CDR1 is SGHNT and CDR2 YENEEA.

The chain uses TRBV2 and TRBJ2-2; D might be TRBD2 (7 bases). CDR3 length: 14 residues. The germline V gene encodes CDR1 SNHLY and CDR2 FYNNEI. Between the trimmed V and J ends, which lost 6 bases and 7 bases, there was a span of 15 bases. For the CDR3, the DNA is TGTGCCAGCAGCTCCCTGAGGGGGGGCGGGGAGCTGTTTTTT. Protein product: CASSSLRGGGELFF.

The chain recombines TRBV5-5 with TRBJ2-5; D may be TRBD2 (5 bases). Looked up from germline, CDR1 is SGHKS and CDR2 is YYEKEE (reference sequence). With 3 bases removed from V and 3 bases from J, the gap between germline ends came to 9 bases. This CDR3 spans 13 amino acids. The CDR3 region is CASSSRGEETQYF. For the CDR3, the DNA is TGTGCCAGCAGCTCTCGGGGAGAAGAGACCCAGTACTTC.

The rearrangement joins TRBV5-1 to TRBJ2-7; D may be TRBD1 (6 bases). This CDR3 has 15 residues. V lost 3 bases and J 2 bases, leaving 15 bases between the germline ends. In germline, CDR1 is SGHRS, CDR2 YFSETQ. CDR3 in DNA: TGCGCCAGCAGCTCGGGACACTTCCTTACCTACGAGCAGTACTTC. This encodes CASSSGHFLTYEQYF. The full variable domain, its missing parts supplied by reference TRBV5-1 and TRBJ2-7, is KAGVTQTPRYLIKTRGQQVTLSCSPISGHRSVSWYQQTPGQGLQFLFEYFSETQRNKGNFPGRFSGRQFSNSRSEMNVSTLELGDSALYLCASSSGHFLTYEQYFGPGTRLTVT.

The V gene is TRBV5-1, the J gene TRBJ1-2; 9 positions agree with TRBD1. CDR1 and CDR2 from the germline V gene are SGHRS and YFSETQ. The CDR3 runs 14 residues. Germline trimming cut 5 bases from V and 5 bases from J; bases unmatched to any gene: 7. CDR3 DNA sequence: TGCGCCAGCAGTACAGGGGGCTTAGGGTATGGCTACACCTTC. Amino acids: CASSTGGLGYGYTF.

In this sample, this clone turned up a few times. This chain links TRBV6-5 with TRBJ2-1; D is possibly TRBD2 (6 bases). The CDR3 is made up of 14 amino acids. V lost 6 bases and J lost 3, with 12 bases in between. Germline V lookup: CDR1 MNHEY, CDR2 SVGAGI. The CDR3 DNA follows: TGTGCCAGCAGGACTAGTGCGGACTACAATGAGCAGTTCTTC. Protein sequence: CASRTSADYNEQFF.

In this sample, this clone turned up once. The chain recombines TRBV7-8 with TRBJ2-3; D remains unclear. Germline values: CDR1 SGHVS, CDR2 FQNEAQ. The CDR3 consists of 11 residues. The V and J ends lost 2 bases and 5 bases respectively, with 2 bases between them. The CDR3 DNA is TGTGCCAGCAGCTTACTAGATACGCAGTATTTT. This gives the protein CASSLLDTQYF.

The chain combines TRBV5-4 with TRBJ2-7, with TRBD1 matching 7 bases. Germline CDR1 is SGHNT and CDR2 is YYREEE (reference sequence). The CDR3 runs to 15 residues. J was trimmed by 0 bases and V by 3 bases; bases with no gene match: 6. This CDR3 is CASSSGGQLSYEQYF. The CDR3, as DNA: TGTGCCAGCAGCTCTGGGGGACAGCTCTCCTACGAGCAGTACTTC. Looking up the rest from reference TRBV5-4 and TRBJ2-7 gives the full variable domain: ETGVTQSPTHLIKTRGQQVTLRCSSQSGHNTVSWYQQALGQGPQFIFQYYREEENGRGNFPPRFSGLQFPNYSSELNVNALELDDSALYLCASSSGGQLSYEQYFGPGTRLTVT.

The CDR3 spells CASSSGLRLNEKLFF. CDR3 bases: TGTGCCAGCAGCAGCGGACTTCGCCTCAATGAAAAACTGTTTTTT. J is TRBJ1-4 and V is TRBV11-3; D unclear. V shed 5 bases and J shed 5 bases, with 15 bases lying between them. The CDR3 spans 15 residues. Germline V gene data show CDR1 as SGHNT and CDR2 as YENEEA. Variable domain in full (rest from reference TRBV11-3 and TRBJ1-4): EAGVVQSPRYKIIEKKQPVAFWCNPISGHNTLYWYLQNLGQGPELLIRYENEEAVDDSQLPKDRFSAERLKGVDSTLKIQPAELGDSAVYLCASSSGLRLNEKLFFGSGTQLSVL.

This rearrangement joins TRBV4-1 to TRBJ1-2; 11 nucleotides line up with TRBD1. There are 15 residues in the CDR3. CDR1 is MGHRA, CDR2 YSYEKL, per germline. The J segment lost 4 bases and the V segment lost 1 base, leaving 2 bases of the junction unmatched. The CDR3 reads CASSQAGTGGYGYTF. The CDR3 DNA reads TGCGCCAGCAGCCAAGCCGGGACAGGGGGCTATGGCTACACCTTC.

This chain joins TRBV29-1 and TRBJ2-7, with 8 bases matching TRBD1. Trimming took 4 bases from V and 3 from J; bases not matched to a gene: 8. The CDR3 is made up of 14 amino acids. In germline, CDR1 is SQVTM, CDR2 ANQGSEA. The CDR3, as DNA: TGCAGCGTTGCGCGGGCAGGGGGCAACTACGAGCAGTACTTC. It is translated as CSVARAGGNYEQYF.

The chain links TRBV27 to TRBJ2-1; tentatively, D is TRBD1 (5 bases). The CDR3 spans 15 residues. Trimming pared 10 bases from V and 2 bases from J, leaving 18 bases between. Germline CDR1 and CDR2: MNHEY and SMNVEV (reference sequence). CDR3 DNA: TGTGCCACGGACGCCACAGGAAAGACCTACAATGAGCAGTTCTTC. Residues: CATDATGKTYNEQFF.

The genes are TRBV19 and TRBJ1-2; 9 positions match TRBD1. V was clipped by 5 bases and J by 4 bases; unmatched bases: 5. Germline V gene sequence: CDR1 LNHDA, CDR2 SQIVND (reference sequence). This CDR3 contains 14 residues. This chain's CDR3 is CASSLTGGGYGYTF. CDR3 nucleotide sequence: TGTGCCAGTAGTCTAACAGGGGGCGGCTATGGCTACACCTTC.

This clone was seen only once. The chain recombines TRBV19 with TRBJ1-5, with 7 bases matching TRBD1. Germline-derived CDR1 and CDR2 are LNHDA and SQIVND (reference sequence). The length of the CDR3 is 13 residues. V was pared by 10 bases and J by 2 bases, with 5 bases of the junction left unmatched. The CDR3: CATNGQGNQPQHF. CDR3 bases: TGTGCCACCAACGGACAGGGCAATCAGCCCCAGCATTTT.

The rearrangement links TRBV10-3 to TRBJ1-1; 8 bases match TRBD1. The J segment lost 1 base and the V segment lost 3 bases, leaving 1 base of the junction unmatched. Germline loops: CDR1 ENHRY, CDR2 SYGVKD. CDR3 size: 14 residues. As DNA, the CDR3 is TGTGCCATCAGTGAAGGGACAGGGAACACTGAAGCTTTCTTT. It yields the protein CAISEGTGNTEAFF.

This clone was picked up one time. This chain connects TRBV10-1 to TRBJ2-7, with a weak D call TRBD1 (6 bases). Germline-derived CDR1 and CDR2 are WNHNN and SYGVQD (reference sequence). The germline V and J ends were trimmed by 5 bases and 5 bases, with 7 bases remaining between them. The CDR3 loop spans 11 amino acids. CDR3: CASSTGNEQYF. In nucleotides, the CDR3 is TGCGCCAGCAGTACAGGGAACGAGCAGTACTTC.

This clone appeared once. CDR3 DNA: TGTGCCAGCAGCCCCCAGGGAGGTTCCGGGACCCAGTACTTC. Translated, it gives CASSPQGGSGTQYF. The chain links TRBV7-3 to TRBJ2-5; a possible D gene is TRBD2 (6 bases). The germline V and J ends were trimmed by 5 bases and 7 bases, with 17 bases remaining between them. The CDR3 has 14 amino acids. Germline lookup yields CDR1 SGHTA and CDR2 FQGTGA. Variable domain in full (rest from reference TRBV7-3 and TRBJ2-5): GAGVSQTPSNKVTEKGKYVELRCDPISGHTALYWYRQSLGQGPEFLIYFQGTGAADDSGLPNDRFFAVRPEGSVSTLKIQRTERGDSAVYLCASSPQGGSGTQYFGPGTRLLVL.